Presented here are 23 T cell receptor beta chains from one specimen sequenced in a study of T cell repertoires in cytomegalovirus infection. TCRdb used MiXCR to reprocess the reads, holding one entry per CDR3 protein. This sample has about 180,000 distinct CDR3 sequences, with approximately 18% found just once. The specimen sequenced was CD8+ T cells from PBMCs. Receptor source: a human donor in good health (CMV status not recorded). Some clones in this sample may be carry-over from other donors' samples.

This chain joins TRBV14 and TRBJ2-7; 9 nucleotides line up with TRBD2. The CDR3 consists of 14 residues. Per germline, CDR1 SGHDN and CDR2 FVKESK. The ends lost 0 bases at V and 7 bases at J; junction bases unmatched: 4. The CDR3 protein is CASSQDGLASEQYF. As DNA, the CDR3 is TGTGCCAGCAGCCAAGATGGACTAGCGAGTGAGCAGTACTTC.

The chain has TRBV6-4 and TRBJ2-2; D not resolved. The germline V gene encodes CDR1 MRHNA and CDR2 SNTAGT. V gave up 5 bases and J gave up 3 bases, with 10 bases separating them. The CDR3 is made up of 14 amino acids. CDR3 residues: CASSPGPDTGELFF. CDR3 nucleotides: TGTGCCAGCAGTCCGGGTCCTGACACCGGGGAGCTGTTTTTT.

The V gene is TRBV4-3, the J gene TRBJ1-2; 8 positions agree with TRBD1. The junction had 11 bases not matched to a gene; V was cut back by 5 bases and J by 3 bases. The CDR3 length is 16 residues. CDR1 and CDR2 from the germline V gene are LGHNA and YSLEER. The chain's CDR3 is CASSTTLDRDYYGYTF. CDR3 nucleotide sequence: TGCGCCAGCAGCACAACCCTGGACAGGGACTACTATGGCTACACCTTC.

In its sample, this clonotype was seen once. V is TRBV28 and J is TRBJ1-6; D gene ambiguous. V lost 1 base and J lost 7, with 8 bases in between. The CDR3 covers 14 residues. The V gene's germline CDR1 is MDHEN and CDR2 SYDVKM. CDR3 in amino acids: CASSLLEGNSPLHF. The CDR3 region has the DNA TGTGCCAGCAGTTTATTAGAAGGGAATTCACCCCTCCACTTT.

This clonotype was recorded a few times. The genes are TRBV7-7 and TRBJ2-1; 8 positions match TRBD2. The CDR3 is 15 amino acids. Per the germline V gene, CDR1 is SSHAT and CDR2 is FNYEAQ (reference sequence). After removal of 1 base from V and 7 bases from J, the junction contained 6 bases not matched to a gene. The CDR3 DNA reads as TGTGCCAGCAGCTTAGGACCGGGGGGGCCGAATGAGCAGTTCTTC. Residues: CASSLGPGGPNEQFF. Using reference TRBV7-7 and TRBJ2-1 for the parts outside the CDR3, the full variable domain is GAGVSQSPRYKVTKRGQDVTLRCDPISSHATLYWYQQALGQGPEFLTYFNYEAQPDKSGLPSDRFSAERPEGSISTLTIQRTEQRDSAMYRCASSLGPGGPNEQFFGPGTRLTVL.

The gene calls are TRBV27 and TRBJ2-1; D unclear. The CDR3 consists of 15 residues. The germline V gene encodes CDR1 MNHEY and CDR2 SMNVEV (reference sequence). V lost 7 bases and J lost 2, with 15 bases in between. The DNA for the CDR3 is TGTGCCAGCACCCTTGGACCGTCAGCCTACAATGAGCAGTTCTTC. The encoded protein is CASTLGPSAYNEQFF.

This clonotype was seen a few times. CDR3 in amino acids: CASRDARRGFNQPQHF. CDR3 nucleotides: TGTGCCAGCAGAGACGCCCGCAGGGGATTCAATCAGCCCCAGCATTTT. This rearrangement joins TRBV6-2 or TRBV6-3 to TRBJ1-5; maybe TRBD1 (6 bases). V lost 6 bases to trimming and J lost 3 bases, with 18 bases between them. Germline V CDR1 and CDR2: MNHEY, SVGEGT. CDR3 size: 16 residues.

This clonotype has more than one count but fewer than ten. The chain links TRBV12-3 or TRBV12-4 to TRBJ2-3; TRBD2 agrees at 10 bases. The V segment lost 0 bases and the J segment 0 bases; nucleotides outside the gene matches: 3. The length of the CDR3 is 17 residues. Here the CDR3 reads CASSLAGLAASTDTQYF. The CDR3 DNA is TGTGCCAGCAGTTTAGCTGGACTAGCGGCTAGCACAGATACGCAGTATTTT.

J is TRBJ2-1 and V is TRBV7-9; D remains ambiguous. V lost 3 bases and J 0 bases, leaving 24 bases between the germline ends. The CDR3 is made up of 20 amino acids. Germline V gene lookup returns CDR1 SEHNR and CDR2 FQNEAQ (reference sequence). In nucleotides, the CDR3 is TGTGCCAGCAGCTTCTTGAATCCTCGGGCAGTGTCGAGCTCCTACAATGAGCAGTTCTTC. It specifies CASSFLNPRAVSSSYNEQFF. The variable domain in full, with the rest retrieved from reference TRBV7-9 and TRBJ2-1, is DTGVSQNPRHKITKRGQNVTFRCDPISEHNRLYWYRQTLGQGPEFLTYFQNEAQLEKSRLLSDRFSAERPKGSFSTLEIQRTEQGDSAMYLCASSFLNPRAVSSSYNEQFFGPGTRLTVL.

This clonotype occurred a few times. The rearrangement joins TRBV9 to TRBJ2-1, with 7 positions matching TRBD1. CDR1 SGDLS and CDR2 YYNGEE come from the germline V gene. The CDR3 covers 11 residues. The V and J ends lost 3 bases and 9 bases, in that order; junction bases with no gene match: 0. The CDR3 spells CASSGQGEQFF. CDR3 DNA sequence: TGTGCCAGCAGCGGACAGGGTGAGCAGTTCTTC.

This clonotype has only a few counts. The chain carries TRBV7-8 and TRBJ2-7; D possibly corresponds to TRBD2 (7 bases). Germline V gene lookup returns CDR1 SGHVS and CDR2 FQNEAQ. Between the trimmed V and J ends, which lost 3 bases and 6 bases, there was a span of 12 bases. The CDR3 loop spans 13 amino acids. The CDR3: CASSFRGAGEQYF. The CDR3 nucleotides are TGTGCCAGCAGCTTCCGGGGGGCCGGCGAGCAGTACTTC.

The chain couples TRBV4-3 to TRBJ2-1; D might be TRBD1 (5 bases). V was pared by 5 bases and J by 7 bases, with 24 bases between. This CDR3 region has 17 residues. Germline V lookup: CDR1 LGHNA, CDR2 YSLEER. CDR3 protein: CASSSEHQGPRGNEQFF. For the CDR3, the DNA is TGCGCCAGCAGCTCAGAACATCAGGGCCCAAGGGGTAATGAGCAGTTCTTC.

The V gene is TRBV9, the J gene TRBJ1-2; perhaps TRBD1 as D (6 bases). This CDR3 region has 13 residues. V was shortened by 3 bases and J by 4 bases, with 10 bases between the two germline ends. CDR1 is SGDLS, CDR2 YYNGEE, per germline. CDR3 sequence (DNA): TGTGCCAGCAGCGGCGGGGGCAGCTATGGCTACACCTTC. Its protein is CASSGGGSYGYTF. The variable domain in full, completed from reference TRBV9 and TRBJ1-2, reads DSGVTQTPKHLITATGQRVTLRCSPRSGDLSVYWYQQSLDQGLQFLIQYYNGEERAKGNILERFSAQQFPDLHSELNLSSLELGDSALYFCASSGGGSYGYTFGSGTRLTVV.

This clonotype was seen more than once but under ten times. The chain joins TRBV7-2 to TRBJ2-7; D is undetermined. The V end was cut by 3 bases, the J end by 2 bases, with 8 bases between. Looked up from germline, CDR1 is SGHTA and CDR2 is FQGNSA. The CDR3 runs to 13 residues. The CDR3 nucleotides are TGTGCCAGCAGCTTCACTCCCGCCTACGAGCAGTACTTC. It encodes CASSFTPAYEQYF.

This clonotype appeared many times. The chain joins TRBV7-9 to TRBJ2-3; 10 nucleotides line up with TRBD2. After removal of 2 bases from V and 2 bases from J, the junction contained 10 bases not matched to a gene. This CDR3 comprises 18 residues. Germline assignment: CDR1 SEHNR and CDR2 FQNEAQ (reference sequence). The CDR3 sequence is CASSLNPGLAEYTDTQYF. CDR3 nucleotide sequence: TGTGCCAGCAGCTTAAACCCCGGACTAGCGGAATACACAGATACGCAGTATTTT.

This clonotype was counted between two and nine times. J is TRBJ1-1 and V is TRBV28, with unresolved D. V lost 5 bases and J lost 0, with 10 bases in between. The CDR3 contains 14 residues. Germline V gene sequence: CDR1 MDHEN, CDR2 SYDVKM. The CDR3 nucleotides are TGTGCCAGCAGTCCCCTCCAGATGAACACTGAAGCTTTCTTT. Protein sequence: CASSPLQMNTEAFF.

The chain combines TRBV28 with TRBJ2-1; 9 bases map to TRBD2. The germline CDR1 and CDR2 sequences are MDHEN and SYDVKM. This CDR3 is 14 amino acids long. J was trimmed by 4 bases and V by 5 bases; bases with no gene match: 3. CDR3 amino acids: CASSPGLAYNEQFF. CDR3 nucleotide sequence: TGTGCCAGCAGTCCGGGACTAGCATACAATGAGCAGTTCTTC.

The chain combines TRBV15 with TRBJ2-2; D tentatively reads TRBD1 or TRBD2 (5 bases each). The germline V gene encodes CDR1 LNHNV and CDR2 YYDKDF (reference sequence). V was cut by 8 bases and J by 2 bases, with 15 bases left in between. CDR3 length equals 15 residues. The CDR3 coding sequence is TGTGCCACCGGCTCGGGGACGGAAAACACCGGGGAGCTGTTTTTT. As protein: CATGSGTENTGELFF.

This CDR3 reads CASSPPRDNYNEQFF. CDR3 in DNA: TGTGCCAGCAGCCCGCCCCGGGACAACTACAATGAGCAGTTCTTC. V is TRBV7-4 and J is TRBJ2-1, with D perhaps TRBD1 (6 bases). This CDR3 spans 15 amino acids. CDR1 and CDR2 (germline): SGHVT, SQSDAQ. V dropped 5 bases and J dropped 3 bases, with 14 bases sitting between them.

This clonotype was found many times. The chain combines TRBV12-3 or TRBV12-4 with TRBJ1-1; TRBD1 might be the D (6 bases). The V end was cut by 3 bases, the J end by 3 bases, with 14 bases between. The CDR3 has 15 residues. CDR3 bases: TGTGCCAGCAGTTTTGGGGGCGCCGGGTACACTGAAGCTTTCTTT. It specifies CASSFGGAGYTEAFF.

This clonotype occurred a few times. The rearrangement joins TRBV7-9 to TRBJ1-1; 8 bases agree with TRBD1. The CDR3 runs 16 residues. V was pared by 3 bases and J by 0 bases, with 6 bases of the junction left unmatched. The germline V gene encodes CDR1 SEHNR and CDR2 FQNEAQ (reference sequence). CDR3 loop: CASSFPHRGMNTEAFF. CDR3 nucleotides: TGTGCCAGCAGCTTTCCCCACAGGGGGATGAACACTGAAGCTTTCTTT.

The table lists this clonotype with a few counts. The gene calls are TRBV20-1 and TRBJ2-5, with D perhaps TRBD2 (6 bases). The CDR3 is 12 amino acids. Germline V gene data show CDR1 as DFQATT and CDR2 as SNEGSKA (reference sequence). V was shortened by 3 bases and J by 3 bases, with 8 bases between the two germline ends. The CDR3 region has the DNA TGCAGTGCTAGGTCGGGGGAAGAGACCCAGTACTTC. Translation: CSARSGEETQYF.

This chain uses TRBV27 with TRBJ2-3; D not resolved. Germline-derived CDR1 and CDR2 are MNHEY and SMNVEV (reference sequence). V was cut by 5 bases and J by 6 bases, with 12 bases left in between. The CDR3 covers 13 residues. CDR3 DNA: TGTGCCAGCAGTCTTTCCGCCCGGGATACGCAGTATTTT. Its protein product is CASSLSARDTQYF.